The present T cell receptor (beta chain) was sequenced within a study of T cells after yellow fever vaccination. Synthesis of TCR cDNA relied on 5'RACE template switching, which attached a universal primer site and UMIs. TCRdb independently ran MiXCR on the 5' RACE reads; one entry per CDR3 protein. The sample yields 25,000 to 30,000 distinct CDR3 sequences, 4% to 5% seen once. This clonotype was seen at least ten times. J lost 6 bases, V lost 6 bases, and 7 bases had no gene match. The CDR3 runs 14 residues. Whole-study results and caveats: Almost none of the vaccine-responding clonotypes turned up in sorted memory subsets on day 0, the data showed. On re-exposure, the response was weaker but peaked faster, at day 5 versus 15. It was a small share of clonotypes that appeared in both CD4 and CD8 compartments.

The sequences come from PBMCs, either bulk or a sorted T-cell subset (CD4+, CD8+, memory, or dextramer-sorted; not recorded which), collected on the day of the yellow fever booster vaccination. V usage is TRBV12-3 or TRBV12-4 and J usage is TRBJ2-4; 8 nucleotides align to TRBD2. This clonotype was obtained from a man younger than 35 who received the YFV17D yellow fever vaccine. CDR3 DNA: TGTGCCAGCAGCCAACCGGGACTAGGAAACATTCAGTACTTC. Residues: CASSQPGLGNIQYF.